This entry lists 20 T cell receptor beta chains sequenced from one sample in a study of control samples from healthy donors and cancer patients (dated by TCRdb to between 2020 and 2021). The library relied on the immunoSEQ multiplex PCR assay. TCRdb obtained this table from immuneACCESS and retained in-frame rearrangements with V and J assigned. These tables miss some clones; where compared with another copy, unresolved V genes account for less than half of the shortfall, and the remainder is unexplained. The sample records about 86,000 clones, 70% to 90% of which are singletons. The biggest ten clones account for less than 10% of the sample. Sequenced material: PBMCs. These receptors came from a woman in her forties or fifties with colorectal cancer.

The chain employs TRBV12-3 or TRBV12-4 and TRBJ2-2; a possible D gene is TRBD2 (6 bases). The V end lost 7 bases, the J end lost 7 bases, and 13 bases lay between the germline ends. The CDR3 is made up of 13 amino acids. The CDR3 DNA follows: TGTGCCAGCAATCTGAGGGAGGACGGGGAGCTGTTTTTT. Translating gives CASNLREDGELFF.

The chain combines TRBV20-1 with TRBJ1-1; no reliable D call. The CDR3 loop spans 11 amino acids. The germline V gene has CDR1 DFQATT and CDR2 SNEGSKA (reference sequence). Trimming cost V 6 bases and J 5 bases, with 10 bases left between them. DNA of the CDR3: TGCAGTGCCAATGGTGGGACTGAAGCTTTCTTT. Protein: CSANGGTEAFF.

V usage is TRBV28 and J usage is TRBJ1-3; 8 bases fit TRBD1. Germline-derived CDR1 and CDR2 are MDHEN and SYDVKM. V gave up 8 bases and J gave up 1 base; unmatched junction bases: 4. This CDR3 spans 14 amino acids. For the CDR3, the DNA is TGTGCCAGCGCCGGACAGGGTTCTGGAAACACCATATATTTT. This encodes CASAGQGSGNTIYF.

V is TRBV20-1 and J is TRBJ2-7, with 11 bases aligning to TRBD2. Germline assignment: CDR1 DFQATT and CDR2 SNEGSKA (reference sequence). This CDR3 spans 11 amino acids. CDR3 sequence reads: CTVSGGDEQYV. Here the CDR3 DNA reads TGCACCGTTAGCGGGGGGGATGAGCAGTACGTC.

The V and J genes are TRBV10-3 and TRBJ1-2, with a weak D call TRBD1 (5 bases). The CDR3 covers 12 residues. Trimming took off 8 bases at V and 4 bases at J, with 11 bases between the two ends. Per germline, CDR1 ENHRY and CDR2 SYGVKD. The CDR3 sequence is CAIGGAGYGYTF. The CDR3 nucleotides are TGTGCCATCGGGGGTGCGGGCTATGGCTACACCTTC.

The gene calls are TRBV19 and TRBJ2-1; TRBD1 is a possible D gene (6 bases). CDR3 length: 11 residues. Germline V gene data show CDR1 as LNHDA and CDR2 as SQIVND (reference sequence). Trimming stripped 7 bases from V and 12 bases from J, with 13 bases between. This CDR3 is CASTWGLWQFF. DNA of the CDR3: TGTGCCAGTACGTGGGGGCTCTGGCAGTTCTTC.

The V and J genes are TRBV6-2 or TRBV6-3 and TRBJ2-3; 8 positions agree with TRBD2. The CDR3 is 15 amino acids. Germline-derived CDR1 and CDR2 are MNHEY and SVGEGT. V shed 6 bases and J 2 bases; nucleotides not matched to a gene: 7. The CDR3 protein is CASSDSGGATDTQYF. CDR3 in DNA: TGTGCCAGCAGCGACTCGGGGGGGGCCACAGATACGCAGTATTTT.

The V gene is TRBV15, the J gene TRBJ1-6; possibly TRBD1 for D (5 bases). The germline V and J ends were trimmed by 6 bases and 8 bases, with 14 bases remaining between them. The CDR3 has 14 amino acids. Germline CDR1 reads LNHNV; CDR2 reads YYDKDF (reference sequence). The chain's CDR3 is CATRASRVDSPLHF. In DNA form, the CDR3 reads TGTGCCACCAGAGCGAGCAGGGTGGATTCACCCCTCCACTTT.

The CDR3 coding sequence is TGTGCCAGTAGTAGCCTACAGGGTTCAGATACGCAGTATTTT. Protein: CASSSLQGSDTQYF. The chain carries TRBV19 and TRBJ2-3; a possible D gene is TRBD1 (6 bases). Trimming took 4 bases from V and 4 from J, leaving 12 bases between them. The CDR3 has 14 amino acids. Germline CDR1 is LNHDA and CDR2 is SQIVND (reference sequence). Full variable domain (rest looked up from reference TRBV19 and TRBJ2-3): DGGITQSPKYLFRKEGQNVTLSCEQNLNHDAMYWYRQDPGQGLRLIYYSQIVNDFQKGDIAEGYSVSREKKESFPLTVTSAQKNPTAFYLCASSSLQGSDTQYFGPGTRLTVL.

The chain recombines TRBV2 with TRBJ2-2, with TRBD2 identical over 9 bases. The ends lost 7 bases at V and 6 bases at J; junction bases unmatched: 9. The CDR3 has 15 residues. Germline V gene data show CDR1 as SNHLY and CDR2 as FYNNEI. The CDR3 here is CASTQEAGGAGELFF. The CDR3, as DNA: TGTGCCAGCACCCAAGAAGCGGGGGGAGCCGGGGAGCTGTTTTTT.

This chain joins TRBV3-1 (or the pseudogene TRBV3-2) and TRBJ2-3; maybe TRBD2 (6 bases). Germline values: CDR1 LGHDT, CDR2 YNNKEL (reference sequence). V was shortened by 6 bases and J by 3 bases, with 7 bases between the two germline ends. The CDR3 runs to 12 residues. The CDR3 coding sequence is TGTGCCAGCAGTCGGGGGACAGATACGCAGTATTTT. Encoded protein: CASSRGTDTQYF.

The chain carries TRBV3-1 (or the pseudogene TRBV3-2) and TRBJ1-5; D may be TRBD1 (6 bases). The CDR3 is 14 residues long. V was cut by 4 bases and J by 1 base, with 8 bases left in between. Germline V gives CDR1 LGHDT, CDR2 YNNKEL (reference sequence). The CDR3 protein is CASSRTASNQPQHF. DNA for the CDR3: TGTGCCAGCAGCCGGACAGCCAGCAATCAGCCCCAGCATTTT.

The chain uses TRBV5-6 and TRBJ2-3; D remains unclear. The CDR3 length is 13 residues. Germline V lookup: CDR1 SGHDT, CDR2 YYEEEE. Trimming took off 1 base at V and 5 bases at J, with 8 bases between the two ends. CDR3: CASSLWVIDTQYF. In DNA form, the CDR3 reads TGTGCCAGCAGCTTGTGGGTGATAGATACGCAGTATTTT.

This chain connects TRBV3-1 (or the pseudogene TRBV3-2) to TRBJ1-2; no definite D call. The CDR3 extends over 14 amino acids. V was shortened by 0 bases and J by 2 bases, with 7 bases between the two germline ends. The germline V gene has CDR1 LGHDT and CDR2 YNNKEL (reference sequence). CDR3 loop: CASSQDLVNYGYTF. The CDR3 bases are TGTGCCAGCAGCCAAGACCTGGTAAACTATGGCTACACCTTC.

In DNA form, the CDR3 reads TGCGCCAGCAGCTTGGCAACTAATGAAAAACTGTTTTTT. This translates into CASSLATNEKLFF. V usage is TRBV5-1 and J usage is TRBJ1-4; D uncertain. Trimming cost V 0 bases and J 0 bases, with 0 bases left between them. The CDR3 sequence is 13 residues long. Germline-derived CDR1 and CDR2 are SGHRS and YFSETQ.

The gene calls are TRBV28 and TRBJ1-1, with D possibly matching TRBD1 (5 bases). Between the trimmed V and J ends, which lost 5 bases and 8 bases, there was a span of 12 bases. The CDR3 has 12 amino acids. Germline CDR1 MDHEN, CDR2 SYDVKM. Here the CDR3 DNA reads TGTGCCAGCAGTACCCTGACAGCAGAAGCTTTCTTT. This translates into CASSTLTAEAFF.

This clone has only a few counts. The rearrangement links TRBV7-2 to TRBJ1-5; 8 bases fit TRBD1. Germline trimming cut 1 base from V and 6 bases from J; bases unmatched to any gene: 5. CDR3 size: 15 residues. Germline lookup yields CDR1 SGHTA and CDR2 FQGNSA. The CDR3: CASSLVPGGSQPQHF. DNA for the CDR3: TGTGCCAGCAGCTTAGTCCCAGGGGGCAGTCAGCCCCAGCATTTT.

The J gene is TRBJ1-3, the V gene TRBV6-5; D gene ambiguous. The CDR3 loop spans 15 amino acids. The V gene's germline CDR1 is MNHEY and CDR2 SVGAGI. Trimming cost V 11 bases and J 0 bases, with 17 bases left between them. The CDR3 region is CAESAGVSSGNTIYF. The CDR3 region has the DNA TGTGCCGAGTCGGCGGGAGTTAGCTCTGGAAACACCATATATTTT.

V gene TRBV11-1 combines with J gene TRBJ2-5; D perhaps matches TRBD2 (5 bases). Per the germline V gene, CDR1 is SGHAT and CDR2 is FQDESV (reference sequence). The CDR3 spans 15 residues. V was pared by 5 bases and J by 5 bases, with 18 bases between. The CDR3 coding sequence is TGTGCCAGCAGCCCCTCGGGGTGGGATGGGGAGACCCAGTACTTC. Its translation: CASSPSGWDGETQYF.

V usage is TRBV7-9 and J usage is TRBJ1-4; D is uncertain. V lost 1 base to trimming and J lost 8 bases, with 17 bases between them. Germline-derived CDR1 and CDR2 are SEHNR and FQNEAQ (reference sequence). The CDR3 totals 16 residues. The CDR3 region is CASSLVTGALGEKLFF. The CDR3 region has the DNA TGTGCCAGCAGCTTAGTCACGGGAGCTTTAGGGGAAAAACTGTTTTTT. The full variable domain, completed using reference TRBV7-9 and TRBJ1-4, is DTGVSQNPRHKITKRGQNVTFRCDPISEHNRLYWYRQTLGQGPEFLTYFQNEAQLEKSRLLSDRFSAERPKGSFSTLEIQRTEQGDSAMYLCASSLVTGALGEKLFFGSGTQLSVL.